This T cell receptor beta chain was documented in a study of T cells in women clearing cervical HPV infection (dated by TCRdb to 2016 to 2019). Background for the entire study: The cases were 25 women with histologically confirmed HPV16-related CIN3 or worse, and 2 of those women had invasive cancers. The 20 to 25 controls were women who cleared a single incident HPV16 infection within 12 months without developing precancer or cancer. Blood from cases was collected at the visit where the lesion was first found, while blood from controls was collected once the infection could no longer be detected. Among cases, blood sampling came a median of almost 150 days after lesion detection, with an interquartile range of 90 to 200 days. Since HLA typing was available for only a few women, HLA type could not be ruled out as a confounder. Nested within Costa Rica's Guanacaste HPV Natural History Study, an exploratory proof-of-principle case-control study compared TCR repertoires across cervical HPV16 outcomes. Cases and controls were matched on age within five years and on year of sample collection. A median age of nearly 35 years was observed in cases versus approximately 40 in controls, and no significant differences in baseline characteristics were found. The parent cohort enrolled 9,000 to 13,000 women aged 18 or older in Guanacaste, Costa Rica, in about 1993 to 1994 and followed the women for approximately seven years. Five blinded duplicates per group were added as quality controls, so that approximately 60 samples were obtained: around 50 participants and some 10 replicates. The paper's findings and limits, for the study overall: Because of the cross-sectional design, the study could not determine whether the associations came before infection or resulted from infection, and neither effector/memory subsets nor HPV-specific T cells were isolated. Random forest classifiers that combined richness and V gene abundances separated cases from controls with an estimated AUC of around 0.8. Because the number of T cells in each sample was unknown, differences in richness could reflect differing T-cell content rather than repertoire biology. Cases had lower TRBV6-7 relative abundance than controls (approximately 0.11% versus 0.16%; Bonferroni P = 0.0008). Across sequencing depths, CIN3+ cases showed significantly higher TCR repertoire richness than controls, but evenness did not differ between the groups.

Every participant had a single incident cervical HPV16 infection, and women with prevalent HPV16 infections were excluded. Cervical HPV DNA was detected with MY09/MY11 PCR, and genotyping was done with dot-blot hybridization. Less than 19 mL of heparinized blood was centrifuged, after which the buffy coat was aliquoted, frozen at -30 degrees C, and then stored at -80 degrees C. Genomic DNA was extracted from buffy coat specimens using QIAGEN kits. V has 3 bases trimmed and J has 6 bases trimmed; junction bases matching no gene number 5. CDR3 length: 15 amino acids, cysteine to phenylalanine. Shown are 36 bases from within the CDR3, in frame from base 1. Per the germline V gene, KGHSH is the CDR1 and LQKENI is the CDR2. TCR beta CDR3 regions were amplified by multiplex PCR using the immunoSEQ assay from an average of approximately 1,200 ng genomic DNA per sample. Primer bias was corrected in the assay by using a complete synthetic TCR repertoire to establish an amplification baseline. Amplicons were sequenced on the Illumina platform. On the study's bioinformatics: Sequence errors were corrected by clustering with frequency ratios and a modified nearest-neighbor algorithm, and the sequences were then analyzed in the immunoSEQ Analyzer using IMGT gene definitions. TCR richness and evenness were averaged over 20 rarefaction repeats at each rarefaction depth, excluding samples with fewer sequences than the depth. Wilcoxon rank sum tests with FDR correction were used to compare relative abundances of V, D and J genes between the groups. For the blinded duplicates, the intraclass correlation was roughly 96% for TCR richness and averaged around 81% across some 66 gene segments. TCRdb carries this immuneACCESS record with in-frame sequences only. Its versions omit some clonotypes, under half of them owing to an unresolved V gene in the studies checked, with the rest unexplained. That table is the source of V, J and clone size, and D and trimming were worked out from the DNA. This sample's listing comprises approximately 44,000 clones. The ten largest make up approximately 1.2% of the sample.

Remarks on this clone: Its recognized antigen is unknown. The CDR3 goes on 3 residues after the read ends, and that part is filled in from the germline J gene.

The sequenced sample was blood buffy coat. Rearrangement joined TRBV18 to TRBJ2-3; TRBD1 lines up with 11 middle nucleotides. This clonotype was sampled from a woman between 18 and 70 years old with a cervical HPV16 infection that either progressed to CIN3+ or cleared (not recorded which). The CDR3 protein: CASSPGQGATDTQYF. The sequenced CDR3 bases are TGTGCCAGCTCACCCGGACAGGGGGCGACGGATACG.